The sequence of this T cell receptor (beta chain) was determined in a study of beta chain features in type 1 diabetes. General observations from the study: Significant though moderate, a shortening of TCRB CDR3s appeared in all four CD4+ subsets of Type 1 diabetes patients. Patients with type 1 diabetes showed fewer VDJ junction insertions and more deletions.

The CDR3 is made up of 13 amino acids. Germline V gene sequence: CDR1 LNHNV, CDR2 YYDKDF (reference sequence). The V and J ends lost 0 bases and 6 bases respectively, with 6 bases between them. Points on this clone: Its antigen remains unidentified.

The authors reverse transcribed all of the isolated RNA, so sequencing captured expressed TCRB transcripts. TCRdb keeps only in-frame clones here, not all; method: immunoSEQ multiplex PCR. The data show more than 200,000 clones, about a sixth seen once. This chain links TRBV15 with TRBJ1-5; D remains ambiguous. The receptor's source is a man aged 25 to 45 with type 1 diabetes. Sequenced: naive CD4+ T cells from blood. The CDR3 DNA reads TGTGCCACCAGCAGAGATCGGAGTCAGCCCCAGCATTTT. It translates to CATSRDRSQPQHF.